Many counts were recorded for the clone carrying this T cell receptor beta chain. In the original workflow: The distant-metastasis classifier for papillary thyroid cancer was built from CDR3 differences across clinicopathological groups. TCRdb used MiXCR to call clones anew from the PCR reads. These V and J calls derive from TCRdb rather than the authors' analysis. The repertoire holds around 34,000 clones, with roughly 17% as singletons. Nobody among the patients had been given any treatment before thyroid surgery. Per the germline V gene, CDR1 is MGHDK and CDR2 is SYGVNS. Trimming took 6 bases from V and 5 from J; bases not matched to a gene: 12. The length of the CDR3 is 17 residues. The entry originates in a study of metastatic and nonmetastatic thyroid tumors. In the study overall: Repertoires of blood and of tissue (tumor or nodule) from malignant and benign thyroid patients were compared.

Material for sequencing was blood. This sequence joins TRBV25-1 and TRBJ2-3; 12 bases line up with TRBD1. The receptor comes from a female donor with papillary thyroid cancer or a benign thyroid nodule (not recorded which). Some clones in this sample may be carry-over from other donors' samples. Here the CDR3 DNA reads TGTGCCAGCAGCACAGGGAGGGGGACAGGGGGCGAAGATACGCAGTATTTT. Protein: CASSTGRGTGGEDTQYF.